The sequence of this T cell receptor (beta chain) was determined in a study of human T cells and chemical hapten exposure. Overall study: Sensitization used 2% DPC on approximately 2 cm by approximately 2 cm upper inner arm skin. Alopecia universalis, totalis or areata was present in patients who were mostly female.

Documented time point: pre-sensitization, week 0. Treatment in this sample: therapeutic diphenylcyclopropenone sensitization with weekly scalp DPC. The CDR3 contains 14 residues. CDR1 is DFQATT, CDR2 SNEGSKA, per germline (reference sequence). Trimming cost V 5 bases and J 3 bases; bases outside gene matches: 2. During construction of the library, unique molecular identifiers were attached to individual cDNA molecules for quantitative, reproducible TCR counting. Study processing details: Per sample, the median was approximately 100,000 TCRs, with values from around 25,000 to 690,000. TCRdb redid the calling of the RACE reads with MiXCR, one entry per CDR3 protein. The V and J calls reflect TCRdb's pipeline rather than the authors' work. The repertoire holds about 80,000 distinct CDR3 sequences, with around 15% as singletons.

Sample: whole blood, taken in connection with sensitization to the hapten diphenylcyclopropenone (DPC). The TCR sequence derives from a woman in her forties or fifties with alopecia areata. Some clones in this sample may be carry-over from other donors' samples. J is TRBJ2-3 and V is TRBV20-1; 13 bases are shared with TRBD2. CDR3 residues: CSAGTSGTTDTQYF. CDR3 bases: TGCAGTGCTGGGACTAGCGGGACGACAGATACGCAGTATTTT.